This section outlines one T cell receptor beta chain sequence together with its context. The entry originates in a study of technical replicates of blood from several donors. Profiled with immunoSEQ multiplex PCR; TCRdb holds only in-frame clones, not every one. This repertoire shows 84,000 or so clones, just under 95% found once; its top ten account for 0.25% to 0.3%. Looked up from germline, CDR1 is MGHRA and CDR2 is YSYEKL. Germline trimming cut 5 bases from V and 0 bases from J; bases unmatched to any gene: 7. The CDR3 length is 16 residues. This receptor was obtained from a human donor in good health. The source material was T cells isolated from PBMCs. The rearrangement joins TRBV4-1 to TRBJ2-3, with 8 nucleotides matching TRBD2. The CDR3 sequence is CASSFWASGSTDTQYF. In DNA, the CDR3 is TGCGCCAGCAGCTTTTGGGCTAGCGGGAGCACAGATACGCAGTATTTT.